This entry describes one T cell receptor beta chain. These data come from a study of shared T cell receptors in the human thymus. Per germline, CDR1 MGHDK and CDR2 SYGVNS. Trimming took off 2 bases at V and 0 bases at J, with 14 bases between the two ends. The CDR3 length is 17 residues. Here immunoSEQ multiplex PCR was the method, and the copy in TCRdb shows in-frame clones only, minus some. The sample lists fewer than 700,000 clones, approximately 87% occurring once. The same sample was also used in a study of human thymus T cells. That paper notes: Gene usage (both V and J) appeared biased in thymic and blood repertoires. There were highly overlapping thymic repertoires among unrelated individuals, as related research reported.

The receptor was isolated from a boy under three years old with a congenital heart defect. Sequenced material: thymocytes. The chain recombines TRBV25-1 with TRBJ1-5; D unclear. The CDR3: CASSEAGWANSNQPQHF. CDR3 nucleotides: TGTGCCAGCAGTGAAGCCGGATGGGCGAATAGCAATCAGCCCCAGCATTTT. Using reference TRBV25-1 and TRBJ1-5 for the parts outside the CDR3, the full variable domain is EADIYQTPRYLVIGTGKKITLECSQTMGHDKMYWYQQDPGMELHLIHYSYGVNSTEKGDLSSESTVSRIRTEHFPLTLESARPSHTSQYLCASSEAGWANSNQPQHFGDGTRLSIL.